The clone carrying this T cell receptor beta chain was counted a few times. This specimen comes from a study of control samples from healthy donors and cancer patients. Some clones are missing from TCRdb's copy, which holds only in-frame ones; the method was immunoSEQ multiplex PCR. The sample shows some 89,000 clones, about 89% of them seen only once. The CDR3 has 14 residues. Per germline, CDR1 MNHEY and CDR2 SMNVEV (reference sequence). Trimming pared 6 bases from V and 1 base from J, leaving 10 bases between. V usage is TRBV27 and J usage is TRBJ1-3; D remains unclear. The sequenced sample was blood. The receptor comes from a man younger than 45 in good health. In nucleotides, the CDR3 is TGTGCCAGCAGCTTAAGGAGGTCTGGAAACACCATATATTTT. Translating gives CASSLRRSGNTIYF.